What follows is one TCR beta chain and its context. Its antigen is still unknown. The CDR3 has 17 amino acids. Germline trimming cut 1 base from V and 7 bases from J; bases unmatched to any gene: 12. Looked up from germline, CDR1 is ENHRY and CDR2 is SYGVKD. This sample was taken from a study of Graves' ophthalmopathy and Graves' hyperthyroidism. The overall study: Prior to any treatment, peripheral blood was collected at the time of initial diagnosis.

Whole-study results and caveats: The model's ophthalmopathy progression predictions had more than 55% sensitivity and 72% to 80% specificity. Most thyroid clonotypes expanded beyond 0.001 frequency were also found in blood.

RNA transcripts yielded amplified TCR beta CDR3 regions. RT-PCR with HTBI primers came first, then second-round multiplex PCR. TCRdb re-analysed the multiplex PCR reads in MiXCR, keeping a single row per CDR3 protein. The table shows about 740,000 distinct CDR3 sequences, with roughly two fifths occurring only once. The material sequenced was peripheral blood. The sequence was collected from an adult man with Graves' ophthalmopathy. The chain employs TRBV10-3 and TRBJ2-2; 7 nucleotides align to TRBD1. The CDR3 loop reads CAISELKGPTGIGELFF. The CDR3 DNA reads TGTGCCATCAGTGAGTTAAAGGGCCCGACAGGGATCGGGGAGCTGTTTTTT.